Presented here are 25 T cell receptor beta chains from one specimen sequenced in a study of blood T cells in healthy people across ages. Together with a sample-barcoded 5' primer, a J-beta primer mix was included in a second PCR lasting roughly 6 to 12 cycles. TCRdb processed the 5' RACE reads anew with MiXCR; each CDR3 protein has one entry. The sample carries 700,000 to 1,000,000 distinct CDR3 sequences, more than 40% recorded once. Sequencing input: blood. The receptors come from a man aged 55 to 70 in good health.

This clonotype came up many times. V gene TRBV20-1 combines with J gene TRBJ2-5; 12 bases are shared with TRBD1. After removal of 6 bases from V and 4 bases from J, the junction contained 9 bases not matched to a gene. Germline V lookup: CDR1 DFQATT, CDR2 SNEGSKA (reference sequence). The CDR3 sequence is 15 residues long. This CDR3 reads CSAAPGTGGRETQYF. DNA of the CDR3: TGCAGTGCAGCCCCCGGGACAGGGGGCCGAGAGACCCAGTACTTC.

This clonotype was detected a few times. This chain links TRBV7-2 with TRBJ2-6; D gene uncertain. CDR3 length equals 16 residues. Germline values: CDR1 SGHTA, CDR2 FQGNSA. V lost 7 bases and J 0 bases, leaving 13 bases between the germline ends. The CDR3 DNA reads as TGTGCCAGCACCCGATCCAGTCTCTCTGGGGCCAACGTCCTGACTTTC. Translating gives CASTRSSLSGANVLTF.

The V gene is TRBV10-2, the J gene TRBJ2-1, with TRBD2 identical over 9 bases. V dropped 8 bases and J dropped 4; count of bases not matched to a gene: 9. Germline V gene sequence: CDR1 WSHSY, CDR2 SAAADI. This CDR3 is 15 amino acids long. As DNA, the CDR3 is TGCGCCAGCGAACCCCTAGCGGGATCTTACAATGAGCAGTTCTTC. Protein: CASEPLAGSYNEQFF.

This chain joins TRBV12-3 or TRBV12-4 and TRBJ1-4; TRBD1 matches 8 bases. The CDR3 consists of 15 residues. Trimming cost V 1 base and J 8 bases; bases outside gene matches: 6. The CDR3 spells CASSLEGTGSEKLFF. DNA of the CDR3: TGTGCCAGCAGTTTAGAAGGGACAGGATCAGAAAAACTGTTTTTT.

This clonotype was seen ten or more times. This chain links TRBV20-1 with TRBJ2-1, with TRBD2 identical over 11 bases. CDR3 size: 15 residues. CDR1 DFQATT and CDR2 SNEGSKA come from the germline V gene (reference sequence). The V and J ends lost 0 bases and 5 bases, in that order; junction bases with no gene match: 3. The CDR3 DNA follows: TGCAGTGCTAGAGAACTAGCGGGGGTGAACAATGAGCAGTTCTTC. Translated: CSARELAGVNNEQFF.

The genes are TRBV9 and TRBJ2-3; D is unclear. CDR3 length: 14 amino acids. V lost 0 bases and J lost 2, with 7 bases in between. Germline CDR1 SGDLS, CDR2 YYNGEE. The CDR3 spells CASSVAPSTDTQYF. CDR3 nucleotides: TGTGCCAGCAGCGTAGCACCGTCCACAGATACGCAGTATTTT.

Many counts were recorded for this clonotype. This sequence joins TRBV11-2 and TRBJ1-6, with D possibly TRBD1 on 5 matching bases. Trimming pared 6 bases from V and 7 bases from J, leaving 16 bases between. CDR3 size: 15 residues. From germline, CDR1 is SGHAT and CDR2 FQNNGV. The CDR3 sequence: CASRPSGSLNSPLHF. The CDR3, as DNA: TGTGCCAGCAGACCTTCAGGGTCTCTGAATTCACCCCTCCACTTT.

The chain carries TRBV5-1 and TRBJ2-1; 9 bases map to TRBD2. V was clipped by 4 bases and J by 2 bases; unmatched bases: 7. The CDR3 runs to 16 residues. Per the germline V gene, CDR1 is SGHRS and CDR2 is YFSETQ. The CDR3 is CASSPGAGGTYNEQFF. The DNA for the CDR3 is TGCGCCAGCAGCCCAGGGGCGGGGGGGACCTACAATGAGCAGTTCTTC.

The rearrangement uses TRBV20-1 and TRBJ2-7; D not resolved. Germline V gene data show CDR1 as DFQATT and CDR2 as SNEGSKA (reference sequence). This CDR3 has 11 amino acids. V dropped 1 base and J dropped 6 bases, with 7 bases sitting between them. The CDR3: CSARAAFEQYF. As DNA, the CDR3 is TGCAGTGCTAGAGCCGCGTTCGAGCAGTACTTC.

J is TRBJ2-7 and V is TRBV29-1, with TRBD2 as a possible D gene (5 bases). Germline CDR1 and CDR2: SQVTM and ANQGSEA. The CDR3 extends over 13 amino acids. Trimming removed 3 bases at V and 7 bases at J, with 16 bases between. The DNA for the CDR3 is TGCAGCGTTGATCGGGGATACTACAATGAGCAGTACTTC. It yields the protein CSVDRGYYNEQYF.

This clonotype was counted once. The gene calls are TRBV7-2 and TRBJ1-1; a weak D match, TRBD1 (5 bases). The CDR3 length is 13 residues. The ends were cut back, 5 bases at V and 9 bases at J, with 16 bases in the middle. Germline V gene lookup returns CDR1 SGHTA and CDR2 FQGNSA. In nucleotides, the CDR3 is TGTGCCAGCAGCGCCACCCCAGGGTTAAAAGCTTTCTTT. This translates into CASSATPGLKAFF.

This clonotype was found many times. The chain combines TRBV25-1 with TRBJ2-7; D is undetermined. V was clipped by 5 bases and J by 3 bases, with 8 bases between them. In germline, CDR1 is MGHDK, CDR2 SYGVNS. The CDR3 has 12 amino acids. The CDR3 is CASSSEVYEQYF. In DNA form, the CDR3 reads TGTGCCAGCAGTTCAGAAGTCTACGAGCAGTACTTC.

This rearrangement joins TRBV7-2 to TRBJ2-3; D is tentatively TRBD1 or TRBD2 (6 bases each). The germline CDR1 and CDR2 sequences are SGHTA and FQGNSA. Trimming took 6 bases from V and 4 from J, leaving 26 bases between them. This CDR3 has 18 residues. CDR3 bases: TGTGCCAGCAGGTTACTGGACGGAGGGGGGTTCTCCGCAGATACGCAGTATTTT. It codes for CASRLLDGGGFSADTQYF.

CDR3 DNA: TGTGCCAGCAGCGTAGGAGCGGGGGGGCCCAATGAGCAGTACTTC. Translation gives CASSVGAGGPNEQYF. The V and J genes are TRBV9 and TRBJ2-5, with 10 bases identical to TRBD2. Germline CDR1 SGDLS, CDR2 YYNGEE. V dropped 0 bases and J dropped 11; count of bases not matched to a gene: 10. This CDR3 is 15 amino acids long.

The rearrangement uses TRBV7-9 and TRBJ2-7; 8 positions match TRBD2. Germline lookup yields CDR1 SEHNR and CDR2 FQNEAQ (reference sequence). Unmatched junction bases numbered 6, after V lost 0 bases and J lost 5 bases. The CDR3 is 15 residues long. CDR3 residues: CASSLAGSGVNEQYF. CDR3 nucleotide sequence: TGTGCCAGCAGCTTAGCGGGTAGCGGGGTAAACGAGCAGTACTTC.

This rearrangement joins TRBV5-5 to TRBJ2-2; D is unresolved. The ends were cut back, 0 bases at V and 0 bases at J, with 3 bases in the middle. This CDR3 is built from 14 residues. CDR1 and CDR2 (germline): SGHKS, YYEKEE (reference sequence). The CDR3 region has the DNA TGTGCCAGCAGCTTGGGACCGAACACCGGGGAGCTGTTTTTT. Its translation is CASSLGPNTGELFF. Full variable domain (missing parts from reference TRBV5-5 and TRBJ2-2): DAGVTQSPTHLIKTRGQQVTLRCSPISGHKSVSWYQQVLGQGPQFIFQYYEKEERGRGNFPDRFSARQFPNYSSELNVNALLLGDSALYLCASSLGPNTGELFFGEGSRLTVL.

The V call is TRBV13, the J call TRBJ2-1; 10 bases are a match to TRBD2. The CDR3 extends over 18 amino acids. Germline V gene sequence: CDR1 PRHDT, CDR2 FYEKMQ (reference sequence). V shed 2 bases, J shed 7 bases, and the junction held 14 bases outside the gene matches. The CDR3 protein is CASSLIPSGRVDRNEQFF. CDR3 nucleotide sequence: TGTGCCAGCAGCTTAATTCCGAGCGGGAGGGTCGACAGGAATGAGCAGTTCTTC. The whole variable domain, filled in from reference TRBV13 and TRBJ2-1, reads AAGVIQSPRHLIKEKRETATLKCYPIPRHDTVYWYQQGPGQDPQFLISFYEKMQSDKGSIPDRFSAQQFSDYHSELNMSSLELGDSALYFCASSLIPSGRVDRNEQFFGPGTRLTVL.

V is TRBV18 and J is TRBJ1-6, with 7 bases matching TRBD1. The junction had 7 bases not matched to a gene; V was cut back by 6 bases and J by 8 bases. Germline-derived CDR1 and CDR2 are KGHSH and LQKENI. This CDR3 region has 14 residues. The CDR3 here is CASSPAGQYSPLHF. The CDR3 DNA reads TGTGCCAGCTCCCCCGCGGGACAGTATTCACCCCTCCACTTT.

This chain connects TRBV7-9 to TRBJ1-1; 7 positions match TRBD1. V gave up 5 bases and J gave up 3 bases; unmatched junction bases: 6. The CDR3 sequence is 14 residues long. From germline, CDR1 is SEHNR and CDR2 FQNEAQ (reference sequence). This chain's CDR3 is CASSPLRGDTEAFF. The CDR3 DNA sequence: TGTGCCAGCAGCCCGCTCAGGGGGGACACTGAAGCTTTCTTT.

The chain employs TRBV4-3 and TRBJ2-2; 10 nucleotides line up with TRBD1. Germline trimming cut 3 bases from V and 6 bases from J; bases unmatched to any gene: 7. This CDR3 has 16 amino acids. Looked up from germline, CDR1 is LGHNA and CDR2 is YSLEER. CDR3 DNA sequence: TGCGCCAGCAGCCACCCTGGACAGGGGGGGTCCGGGGAGCTGTTTTTT. Translated: CASSHPGQGGSGELFF.

The V gene is TRBV4-1, the J gene TRBJ2-5; D is ambiguous. Near its end, the DNA agrees better with TRBJ2-7, so the J call may be wrong. The germline V gene has CDR1 MGHRA and CDR2 YSYEKL. The CDR3 loop spans 11 amino acids. CDR3 loop: CASSQGAEQYF. In nucleotides, the CDR3 is TGCGCCAGCAGCCAAGGGGCCGAGCAGTACTTC.

J is TRBJ2-3 and V is TRBV9; 9 bases fit TRBD2. With V trimmed by 4 bases and J by 6 bases, 12 bases remained unmatched. The CDR3 spans 16 residues. CDR1 and CDR2 from the germline V gene are SGDLS and YYNGEE. CDR3 region: CASSQRPSGALDTQYF. The CDR3 region has the DNA TGTGCCAGCAGCCAGAGGCCTAGCGGGGCCTTGGATACGCAGTATTTT.

This clonotype was seen more than once but under ten times. The chain has TRBV29-1 and TRBJ2-6; D unresolved. Trimming took 4 bases from V and 2 from J, leaving 6 bases between them. This CDR3 comprises 13 residues. Germline V gene sequence: CDR1 SQVTM, CDR2 ANQGSEA. CDR3 coding DNA: TGCAGCGTTGGGCAAGCTGGGGCCAACGTCCTGACTTTC. This gives the protein CSVGQAGANVLTF.

This clonotype was seen a few times. The chain has TRBV29-1 and TRBJ2-7, with D perhaps TRBD1 (5 bases). Germline loops: CDR1 SQVTM, CDR2 ANQGSEA. Trimming left V 4 bases short and J 3 bases short, with 7 bases between. The CDR3 is 11 residues long. CDR3 coding DNA: TGCAGCGTTGGAACAGGCTACGAGCAGTACTTC. Protein sequence: CSVGTGYEQYF.

The sample holds a few counts of this clonotype. A much larger clone differs from this one at a single base, so this may be a read error. V gene TRBV6-6 combines with J gene TRBJ1-1; 8 nucleotides match TRBD1. The ends lost 5 bases at V and 1 base at J; junction bases unmatched: 3. From germline, CDR1 is MNHNY and CDR2 SVGAGI (reference sequence). This CDR3 has 14 amino acids. CDR3 region: CASSVQGANTEAFF. The CDR3 DNA reads as TGTGCCAGCAGTGTTCAGGGGGCGAACACTGAAGCTTTCTTT.